This T cell receptor beta chain is drawn from a study of T cell responses to AZD1222 COVID-19 vaccine. Points on this clone: The antigen is not known. A read error may produce the germline difference seen at one junction end.

The germline gives CDR1 MNHEY, CDR2 SVGEGT. The CDR3 contains 14 residues. Overall study results and limits: Donors were mostly white British, more females; clonal diversity possibly underestimated. Baseline seropositives among AZD1222 recipients totaled only five or six. Among spike-specific TCRs, nearly half reportedly target unmutated variant regions.

Clones were sequenced by immunoSEQ multiplex PCR, and TCRdb holds only the in-frame ones, with some missing. Found here are 100,000 to 150,000 clones, roughly 92% of them singletons; the top ten hold roughly 1%. Pooled in the analysis were second doses at about 4 or about 12 weeks. The rearrangement uses TRBV6-2 or TRBV6-3 and TRBJ1-5, with D perhaps TRBD1 (6 bases). The starting material was peripheral blood, obtained 28 days after the second AZD1222 dose. The receptor was derived from an adult who received the AZD1222 COVID-19 vaccine. CDR3 coding DNA: TGTGCCAGCACTTACGGCAGGGGAAATCAGCCCCAGCATTTT. Protein: CASTYGRGNQPQHF.